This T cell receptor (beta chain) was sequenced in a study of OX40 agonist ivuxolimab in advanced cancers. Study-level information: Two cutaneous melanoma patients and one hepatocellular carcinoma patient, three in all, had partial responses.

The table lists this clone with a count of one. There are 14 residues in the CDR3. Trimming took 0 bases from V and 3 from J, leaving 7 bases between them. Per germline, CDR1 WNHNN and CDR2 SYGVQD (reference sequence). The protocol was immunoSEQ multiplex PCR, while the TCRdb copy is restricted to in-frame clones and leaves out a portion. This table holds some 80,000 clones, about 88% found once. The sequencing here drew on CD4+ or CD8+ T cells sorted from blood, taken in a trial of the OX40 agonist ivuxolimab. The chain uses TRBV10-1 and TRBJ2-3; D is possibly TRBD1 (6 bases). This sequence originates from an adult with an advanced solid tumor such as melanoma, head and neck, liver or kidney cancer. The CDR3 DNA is TGCGCCAGCAGTGAGTCCACAGGGACAGATACGCAGTATTTT. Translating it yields CASSESTGTDTQYF.